This T cell receptor beta chain emerged from a study of cytomegalovirus exposure and HLA in healthy donors. Looking at the study overall: The Caucasian-associated ancestry cluster contained 81% of the roughly 370 genotyped donors. Study outcomes and limitations: A reported reduction in N-insertions relative to the roughly 700-donor mean was seen in an Asian-associated ancestry cluster in a later analysis. The authors enumerated 150 to 200 TCR beta chains as linked to cytomegalovirus. Across donors, presence/absence analyses took sequencing depth to be roughly uniform.

CDR1 and CDR2 from the germline V gene are MDHEN and SYDVKM. V lost 1 base, J lost 4 bases, and 16 bases lay in between. The length of the CDR3 is 16 residues. Notes on this clone: The target antigen is unknown.

A multiplex PCR was run with 60 Vbeta primers and 13 Jbeta primers. The data were produced by immunoSEQ multiplex PCR, yet TCRdb's version contains in-frame clones alone and is incomplete. The sample's table shows under 150,000 clones. This clonotype was obtained from a woman aged 40 to 50 in good health and CMV-seronegative. The chain combines TRBV28 with TRBJ1-2; D is ambiguous. Sequencing was carried out using PBMCs. CDR3 sequence: CASSLFPDFNFYGYTF. In DNA form, the CDR3 reads TGTGCCAGCAGTTTATTCCCAGATTTCAATTTCTATGGCTACACCTTC.